Described below is a single TCR beta chain sequence and its context. This sample stems from a study of blood T cells in healthy people across ages. For the study at large: The template switching approach captured approximately one barcoded beta molecule for every two T cells.

The use of a sample-barcoded 5' primer and a J-beta primer mix characterized a second PCR of 7 to 11 cycles. Researchers report that a template-switch adaptor with 12 random nucleotides tagged each cDNA molecule. One entry per CDR3 protein results from TCRdb running MiXCR on the 5' RACE reads. The repertoire holds about 1,000,000 distinct CDR3 sequences, with over 35% as singletons. Healthy Russian Caucasian donors spanned ages about 6 to 90 years. This CDR3 is 16 amino acids long. Germline CDR1 is SGHRS and CDR2 is YFSETQ. This receptor was obtained from an older woman in good health. V gene TRBV5-1 combines with J gene TRBJ2-1, with 9 nucleotides matching TRBD2. The DNA matches TRBJ2-7 better at its end, which makes the J call doubtful. Sequenced: blood. CDR3 coding DNA: TGCGCCAGCACCGTGCTAGCGGGACGCTCCTACAATGAGCAGTACTTC. Its translation: CASTVLAGRSYNEQYF.